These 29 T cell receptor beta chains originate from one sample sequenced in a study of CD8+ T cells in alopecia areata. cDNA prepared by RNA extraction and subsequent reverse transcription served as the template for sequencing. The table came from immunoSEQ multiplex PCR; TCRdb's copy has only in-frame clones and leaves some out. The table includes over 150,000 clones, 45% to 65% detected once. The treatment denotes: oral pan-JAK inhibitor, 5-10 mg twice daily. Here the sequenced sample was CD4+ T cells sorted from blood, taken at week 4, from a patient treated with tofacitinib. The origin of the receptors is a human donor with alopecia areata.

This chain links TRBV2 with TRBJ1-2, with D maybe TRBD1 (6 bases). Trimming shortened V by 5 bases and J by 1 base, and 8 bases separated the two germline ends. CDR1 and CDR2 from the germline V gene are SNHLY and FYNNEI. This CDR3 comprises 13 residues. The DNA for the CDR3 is TGTGCCAGCAGTTTGGACAGTAACTATGGCTACACCTTC. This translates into CASSLDSNYGYTF.

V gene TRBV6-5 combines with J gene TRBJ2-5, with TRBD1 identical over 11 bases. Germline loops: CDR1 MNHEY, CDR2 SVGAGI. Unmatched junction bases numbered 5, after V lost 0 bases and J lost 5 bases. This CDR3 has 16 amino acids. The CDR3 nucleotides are TGTGCCAGCAGTTACTCGAGCGGGACAGGGGGGGAGACCCAGTACTTC. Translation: CASSYSSGTGGETQYF.

The DNA for the CDR3 is TGTGCCAGCAGTTTAATGGGACAGGCGAACAATGAGCAGTTCTTC. This sequence encodes CASSLMGQANNEQFF. This chain joins TRBV28 and TRBJ2-1, with 8 bases that match TRBD1. From germline, CDR1 is MDHEN and CDR2 SYDVKM. Trimming took 2 bases from V and 5 from J; bases not matched to a gene: 5. This CDR3 spans 15 amino acids.

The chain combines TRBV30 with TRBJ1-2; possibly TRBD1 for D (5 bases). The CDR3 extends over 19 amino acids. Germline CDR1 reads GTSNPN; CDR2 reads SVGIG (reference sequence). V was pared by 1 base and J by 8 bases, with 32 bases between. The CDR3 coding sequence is TGTGCCTGGAGTGGGGGGGAAATACCGGGTTGGGACCACGGACGAGGCTACACCTTC. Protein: CAWSGGEIPGWDHGRGYTF.

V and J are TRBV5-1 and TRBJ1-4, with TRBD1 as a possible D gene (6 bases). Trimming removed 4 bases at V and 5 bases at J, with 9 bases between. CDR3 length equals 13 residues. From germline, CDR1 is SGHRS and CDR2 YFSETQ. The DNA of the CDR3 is TGCGCCAGCAGCATCGACAGGAATGAAAAACTGTTTTTT. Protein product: CASSIDRNEKLFF.

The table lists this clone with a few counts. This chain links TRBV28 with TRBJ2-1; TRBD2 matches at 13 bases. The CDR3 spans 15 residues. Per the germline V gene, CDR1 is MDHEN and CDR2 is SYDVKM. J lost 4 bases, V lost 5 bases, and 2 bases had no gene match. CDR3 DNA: TGTGCCAGCAGTAGACTAGCGGGGGGTTACAATGAGCAGTTCTTC. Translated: CASSRLAGGYNEQFF. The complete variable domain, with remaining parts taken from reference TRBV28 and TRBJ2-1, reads DVKVTQSSRYLVKRTGEKVFLECVQDMDHENMFWYRQDPGLGLRLIYFSYDVKMKEKGDIPEGYSVSREKKERFSLILESASTNQTSMYLCASSRLAGGYNEQFFGPGTRLTVL.

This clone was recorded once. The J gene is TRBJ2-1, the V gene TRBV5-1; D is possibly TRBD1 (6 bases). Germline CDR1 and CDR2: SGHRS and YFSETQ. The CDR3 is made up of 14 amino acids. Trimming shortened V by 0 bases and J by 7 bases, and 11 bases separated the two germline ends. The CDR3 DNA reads TGCGCCAGCAGCTTGGTAGGGGGACCGAATGAGCAGTTCTTC. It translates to CASSLVGGPNEQFF.

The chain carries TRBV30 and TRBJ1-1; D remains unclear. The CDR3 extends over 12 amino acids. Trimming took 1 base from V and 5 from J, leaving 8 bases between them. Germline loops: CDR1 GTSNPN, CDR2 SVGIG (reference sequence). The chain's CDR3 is CAWSERSTEAFF. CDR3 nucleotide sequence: TGTGCCTGGAGTGAAAGGAGTACTGAAGCTTTCTTT.

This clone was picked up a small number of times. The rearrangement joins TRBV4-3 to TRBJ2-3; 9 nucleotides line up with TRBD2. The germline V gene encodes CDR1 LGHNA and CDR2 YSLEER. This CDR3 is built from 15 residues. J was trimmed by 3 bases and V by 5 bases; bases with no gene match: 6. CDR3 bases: TGCGCCAGCAGCTTTAGCGGGGGATTGACAGATACGCAGTATTTT. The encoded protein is CASSFSGGLTDTQYF.

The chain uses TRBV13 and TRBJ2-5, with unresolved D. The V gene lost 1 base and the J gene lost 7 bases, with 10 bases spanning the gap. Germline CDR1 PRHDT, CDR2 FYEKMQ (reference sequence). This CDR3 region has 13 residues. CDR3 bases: TGTGCCAGCAGCTTAGACGGCACTCGGACCCAGTACTTC. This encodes CASSLDGTRTQYF.

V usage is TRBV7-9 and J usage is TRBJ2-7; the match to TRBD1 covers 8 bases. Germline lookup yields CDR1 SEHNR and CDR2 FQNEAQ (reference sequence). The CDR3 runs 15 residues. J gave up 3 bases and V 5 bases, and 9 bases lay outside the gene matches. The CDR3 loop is CASSLETGAYYEQYF. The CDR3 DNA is TGTGCCAGCAGCCTCGAGACAGGGGCGTACTACGAGCAGTACTTC.

The CDR3 protein is CASTRTGAVGYTF. Here the CDR3 DNA reads TGTGCCAGCACTCGGACAGGGGCGGTTGGCTACACCTTC. The chain employs TRBV2 and TRBJ1-2; TRBD1 agrees at 9 bases. Germline V gives CDR1 SNHLY, CDR2 FYNNEI. Trimming removed 7 bases from V and 7 bases from J; junction bases left unmatched: 7. The CDR3 length is 13 residues.

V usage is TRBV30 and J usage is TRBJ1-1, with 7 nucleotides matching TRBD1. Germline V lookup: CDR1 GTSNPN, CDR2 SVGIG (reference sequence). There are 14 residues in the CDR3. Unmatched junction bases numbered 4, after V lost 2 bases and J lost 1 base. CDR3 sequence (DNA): TGTGCCTGGAGTACCGGGACAGCGAACACTGAAGCTTTCTTT. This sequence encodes CAWSTGTANTEAFF.

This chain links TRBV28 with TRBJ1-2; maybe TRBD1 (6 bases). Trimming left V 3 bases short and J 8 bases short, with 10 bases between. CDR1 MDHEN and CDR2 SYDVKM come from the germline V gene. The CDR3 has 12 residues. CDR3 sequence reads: CASSLGGQGYTF. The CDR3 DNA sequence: TGTGCCAGCAGTTTGGGTGGACAGGGCTACACCTTC.

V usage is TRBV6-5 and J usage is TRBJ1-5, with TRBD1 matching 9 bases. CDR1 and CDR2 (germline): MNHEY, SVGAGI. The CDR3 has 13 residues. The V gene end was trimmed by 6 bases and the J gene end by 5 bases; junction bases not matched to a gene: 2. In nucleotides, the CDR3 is TGTGCCAGCAGCCGGACAGGGGATCAGCCCCAGCATTTT. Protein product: CASSRTGDQPQHF.

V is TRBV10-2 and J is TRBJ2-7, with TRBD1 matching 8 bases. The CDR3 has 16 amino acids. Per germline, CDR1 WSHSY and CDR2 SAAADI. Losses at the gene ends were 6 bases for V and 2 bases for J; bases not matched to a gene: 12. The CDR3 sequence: CASRPPGTGAAYEQYF. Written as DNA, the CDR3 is TGCGCCAGCAGACCACCCGGGACAGGCGCAGCCTACGAGCAGTACTTC.

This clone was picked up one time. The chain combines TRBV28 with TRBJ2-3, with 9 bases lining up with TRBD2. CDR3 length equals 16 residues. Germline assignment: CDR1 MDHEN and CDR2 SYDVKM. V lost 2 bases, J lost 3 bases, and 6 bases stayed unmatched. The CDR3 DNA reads TGTGCCAGCAGTTTAGGGACTAGCCGATCTACAGATACGCAGTATTTT. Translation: CASSLGTSRSTDTQYF.

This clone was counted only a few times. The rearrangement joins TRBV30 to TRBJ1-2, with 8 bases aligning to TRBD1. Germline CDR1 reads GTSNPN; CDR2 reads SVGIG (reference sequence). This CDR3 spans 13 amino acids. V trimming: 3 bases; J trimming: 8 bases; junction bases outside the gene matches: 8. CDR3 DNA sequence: TGTGCCTGGAGGCCAGGGGGCGTGAACGGCTACACCTTC. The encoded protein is CAWRPGGVNGYTF. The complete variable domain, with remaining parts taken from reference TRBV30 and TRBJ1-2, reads SQTIHQWPATLVQPVGSPLSLECTVEGTSNPNLYWYRQAAGRGLQLLFYSVGIGQISSEVPQNLSASRPQDRQFILSSKKLLLSDSGFYLCAWRPGGVNGYTFGSGTRLTVV.

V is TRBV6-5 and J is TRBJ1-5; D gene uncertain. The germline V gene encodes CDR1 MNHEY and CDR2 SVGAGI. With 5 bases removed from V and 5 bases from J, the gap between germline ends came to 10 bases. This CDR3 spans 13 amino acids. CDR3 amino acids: CASSLQVDQPQHF. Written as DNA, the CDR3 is TGTGCCAGCAGTCTCCAGGTGGATCAGCCCCAGCATTTT.

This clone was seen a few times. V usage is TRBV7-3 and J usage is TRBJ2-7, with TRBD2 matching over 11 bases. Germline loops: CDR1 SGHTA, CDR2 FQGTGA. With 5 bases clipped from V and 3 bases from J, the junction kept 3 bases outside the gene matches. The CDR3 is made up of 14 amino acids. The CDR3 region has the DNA TGTGCCAGCAGCCCTAGCGGGGGGAACTACGAGCAGTACTTC. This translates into CASSPSGGNYEQYF.

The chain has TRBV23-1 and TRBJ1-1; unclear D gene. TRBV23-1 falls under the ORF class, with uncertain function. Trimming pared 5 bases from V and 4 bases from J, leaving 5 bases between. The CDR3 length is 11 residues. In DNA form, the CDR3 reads TGCGCCAGCAGTTCTTCCACTGAAGCTTTCTTT. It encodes CASSSSTEAFF.

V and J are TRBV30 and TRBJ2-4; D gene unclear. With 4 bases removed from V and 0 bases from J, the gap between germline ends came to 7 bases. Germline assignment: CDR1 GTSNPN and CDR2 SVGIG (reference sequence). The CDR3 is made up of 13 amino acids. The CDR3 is CAWNPGAKNIQYF. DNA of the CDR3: TGTGCCTGGAACCCAGGAGCCAAAAACATTCAGTACTTC.

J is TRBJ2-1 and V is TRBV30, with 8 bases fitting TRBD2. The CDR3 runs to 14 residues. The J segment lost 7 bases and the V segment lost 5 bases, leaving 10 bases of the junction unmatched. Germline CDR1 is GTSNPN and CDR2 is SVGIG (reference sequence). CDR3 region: CAWGEAGGKNEQFF. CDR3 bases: TGTGCCTGGGGTGAGGCGGGGGGCAAGAATGAGCAGTTCTTC.

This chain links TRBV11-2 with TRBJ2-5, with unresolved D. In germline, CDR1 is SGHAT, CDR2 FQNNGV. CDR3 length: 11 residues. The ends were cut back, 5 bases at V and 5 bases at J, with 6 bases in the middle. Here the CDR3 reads CASSPLETQYF. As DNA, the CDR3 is TGTGCCAGCAGCCCTCTCGAGACCCAGTACTTC.

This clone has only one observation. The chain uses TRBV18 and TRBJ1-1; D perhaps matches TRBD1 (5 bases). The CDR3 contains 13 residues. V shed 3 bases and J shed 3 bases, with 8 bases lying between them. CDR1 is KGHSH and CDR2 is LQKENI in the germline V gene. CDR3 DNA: TGTGCCAGCTCACCGACACAGGACACTGAAGCTTTCTTT. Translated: CASSPTQDTEAFF.

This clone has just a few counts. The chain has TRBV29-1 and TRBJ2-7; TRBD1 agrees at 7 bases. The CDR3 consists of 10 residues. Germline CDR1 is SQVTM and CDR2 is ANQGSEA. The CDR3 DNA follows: TGCGGGGGACAGAAGAACGAGCAGTACTTC. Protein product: CGGQKNEQYF.

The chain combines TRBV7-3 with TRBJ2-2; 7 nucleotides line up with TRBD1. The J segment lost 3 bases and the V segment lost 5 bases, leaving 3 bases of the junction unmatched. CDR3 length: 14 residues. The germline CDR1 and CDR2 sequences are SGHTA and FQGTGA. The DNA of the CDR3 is TGTGCCAGCAGCCAGGGACAGCACACCGGGGAGCTGTTTTTT. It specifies CASSQGQHTGELFF.

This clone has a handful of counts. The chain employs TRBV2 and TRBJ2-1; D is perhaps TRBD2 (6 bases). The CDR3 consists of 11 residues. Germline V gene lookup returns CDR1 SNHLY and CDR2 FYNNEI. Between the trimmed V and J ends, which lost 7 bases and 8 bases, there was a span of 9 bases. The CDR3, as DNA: TGTGCCAGCATGGGAGGCTATGAGCAGTTCTTC. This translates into CASMGGYEQFF.

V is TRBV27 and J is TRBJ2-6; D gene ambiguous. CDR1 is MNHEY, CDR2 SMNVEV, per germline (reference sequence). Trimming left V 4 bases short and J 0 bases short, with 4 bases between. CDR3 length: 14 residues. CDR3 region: CASSSDSGANVLTF. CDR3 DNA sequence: TGTGCCAGCAGTTCGGACTCTGGGGCCAACGTCCTGACTTTC.